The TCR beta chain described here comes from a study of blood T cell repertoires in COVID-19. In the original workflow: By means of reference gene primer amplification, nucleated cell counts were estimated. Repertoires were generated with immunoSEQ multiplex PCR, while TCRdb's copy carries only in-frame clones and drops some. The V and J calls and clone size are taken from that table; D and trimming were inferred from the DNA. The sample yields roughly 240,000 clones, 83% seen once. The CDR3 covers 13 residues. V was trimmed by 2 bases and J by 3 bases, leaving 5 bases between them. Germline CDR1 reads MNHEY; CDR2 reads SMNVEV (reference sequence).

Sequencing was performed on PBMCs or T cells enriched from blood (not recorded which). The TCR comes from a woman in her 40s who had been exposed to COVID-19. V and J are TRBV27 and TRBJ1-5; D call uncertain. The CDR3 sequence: CASSLVYNQPQHF. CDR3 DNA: TGTGCCAGCAGTTTAGTGTACAATCAGCCCCAGCATTTT.